These 18 T cell receptor beta chains were sequenced from one sample in a study of diagnostic markers for celiac disease (dated by TCRdb to the early 2020s). TCRdb shows the sequencer as Illumina MiSeq. One entry per CDR3 protein sequence results from the TCRdb reprocessing of the reads, with DNA left out. The sample table holds approximately 8,000 distinct CDR3 sequences. The ten largest clones represent less than 7.5% of the sample. Sequenced sample: either unsorted cells or a sorted T cell fraction (not recorded which). The receptors originated from a human donor. This table probably holds off-target reads from a library built for another chain.

The chain has TRBV27 and TRBJ1-6. CDR1 and CDR2 (germline): MNHEY, SMNVEV (reference sequence). The CDR3 sequence is 11 residues long. The CDR3 is CASSLGSPLHF.

Frequency places this clonotype as large. This chain links TRBV9 with TRBJ1-1. The CDR3 runs 16 residues. Germline lookup yields CDR1 SGDLS and CDR2 YYNGEE. CDR3 sequence: CASSVDEAGPGSEAFF.

The chain uses TRBV20-1 and TRBJ1-1. Germline V gene sequence: CDR1 DFQATT, CDR2 SNEGSKA (reference sequence). This CDR3 has 13 amino acids. CDR3: CSLQRDRNTEAFF.

The CDR3 protein is CASSDPGLAGNEQFF. The V and J genes are TRBV6-2 or TRBV6-3 and TRBJ2-1; there is no DNA to check the TCRdb D call of TRBD2. Germline values: CDR1 MNHEY, CDR2 SVGEGT. The CDR3 runs 15 residues.

The CDR3 is CASSFGGATEAFF. This chain uses TRBV7-3 with TRBJ1-1; TCRdb selects TRBD1, and the lack of DNA leaves this call unchecked. The CDR3 loop spans 13 amino acids. Germline V CDR1 and CDR2: SGHTA, FQGTGA.

The chain has TRBV6-5 and TRBJ1-6. Germline V gene data show CDR1 as MNHEY and CDR2 as SVGAGI. The length of the CDR3 is 17 residues. CDR3 loop: CASSPGSPSSYNSPLHF.

This clonotype is medium-sized by frequency. The chain links TRBV2 to TRBJ2-5; absent DNA, TCRdb's TRBD1 call cannot be checked. The V gene's germline CDR1 is SNHLY and CDR2 FYNNEI. The CDR3 is 15 residues long. The CDR3 sequence: CASKDSTRIQETQYF.

This chain uses TRBV29-1 with TRBJ2-5; lacking DNA, the TRBD1 call made by TCRdb goes unchecked. Germline loops: CDR1 SQVTM, CDR2 ANQGSEA. The CDR3 length is 14 residues. The CDR3 loop is CSATRSGGKETQYF.

The chain has TRBV5-6 and TRBJ2-7; TCRdb names TRBD1, which stays unverified in the absence of DNA. The CDR3 extends over 14 amino acids. Germline V gene data show CDR1 as SGHDT and CDR2 as YYEEEE. CDR3 region: CASSLGTGAYEQYF. Based on the CDR3 plus reference TRBV5-6 and TRBJ2-7, the full variable domain is DAGVTQSPTHLIKTRGQQVTLRCSPKSGHDTVSWYQQALGQGPQFIFQYYEEEERQRGNFPDRFSGHQFPNYSSELNVNALLLGDSALYLCASSLGTGAYEQYFGPGTRLTVT.

The rearrangement uses TRBV6-1 and TRBJ1-1. In germline, CDR1 is MNHNS, CDR2 SASEGT. This CDR3 contains 13 residues. The CDR3 is CASSELGYTEAFF.

The rearrangement joins TRBV5-1 to TRBJ1-5. CDR1 is SGHRS, CDR2 YFSETQ, per germline. This CDR3 is built from 16 residues. CDR3 region: CASSQDGRSGNQPQHF.

This clonotype shows up as medium-sized (0.01 to 0.1%) by frequency. The chain carries TRBV11-2 and TRBJ1-1; no DNA is available, so the TRBD1 call from TCRdb remains unchecked. There are 13 residues in the CDR3. Germline V gives CDR1 SGHAT, CDR2 FQNNGV. The CDR3 spells CASSLRWGGEAFF.

This chain links TRBV6-1 with TRBJ2-5; there is no DNA to check the TCRdb D call of TRBD1. Germline V gives CDR1 MNHNS, CDR2 SASEGT. This CDR3 has 15 residues. CDR3 sequence: CASSLPWDRRKTQYF.

The chain combines TRBV9 with TRBJ2-7. Germline loops: CDR1 SGDLS, CDR2 YYNGEE. This CDR3 comprises 15 residues. The CDR3 spells CASSVGLGGTYEQYF.

The V and J genes are TRBV13 and TRBJ1-1. CDR3 length: 14 amino acids. Looked up from germline, CDR1 is PRHDT and CDR2 is FYEKMQ (reference sequence). The CDR3 protein is CASSLSGVGTEAFF. Together with reference TRBV13 and TRBJ1-1, the CDR3 gives the full variable domain: AAGVIQSPRHLIKEKRETATLKCYPIPRHDTVYWYQQGPGQDPQFLISFYEKMQSDKGSIPDRFSAQQFSDYHSELNMSSLELGDSALYFCASSLSGVGTEAFFGQGTRLTVV.

The V gene is TRBV20-1, the J gene TRBJ1-1; TCRdb's D gene call, TRBD1, goes unchecked for lack of DNA. The CDR3 loop spans 11 amino acids. Germline V gene data show CDR1 as DFQATT and CDR2 as SNEGSKA (reference sequence). The CDR3 here is CSGWGYTEAFF.

This chain links TRBV7-2 with TRBJ2-7; TCRdb's D call, TRBD1, is unchecked because there is no DNA. Germline V gene sequence: CDR1 SGHTA, CDR2 FQGNSA. CDR3 length: 13 amino acids. CDR3 loop: CASSLEGTVEQYF.

The chain joins TRBV18 to TRBJ2-3; the D call of TRBD2 rests on TCRdb alone, since no DNA is present to check it. In germline, CDR1 is KGHSH, CDR2 LQKENI. The CDR3 has 17 residues. The CDR3 spells CASSPTGTSGTPDTQIF. The variable domain in full, completed from reference TRBV18 and TRBJ2-3, reads NAGVMQNPRHLVRRRGQEARLRCSPMKGHSHVYWYRQLPEEGLKFMVYLQKENIIDESGMPKERFSAEFPKEGPSILRIQQVVRGDSAAYFCASSPTGTSGTPDTQIFGPGTRLTVL.